These T cell receptor beta chains were read from a single sample in a study of blood T cell repertoires in COVID-19. Only in-frame clones appear in the TCRdb table, and some are missing; sequencing was by immunoSEQ multiplex PCR. The data hold over 300,000 clones, with around 90% observed a single time. The specimen sequenced was peripheral blood. All receptors derive from a man between 18 and 35 years old with active or convalescent COVID-19. CDR3s include the opening cysteine and the closing phenylalanine or tryptophan. D genes are given only for firm matches. Rows give clone size only sometimes, using once, few, many, or a class for an expanded clone.

TRBD1	.	TRBV19	TRBJ2-7	CASSTRQGSRAEQYF	TGTGCCAGTAGTACACGACAGGGAAGCCGGGCCGAGCAGTACTTC
TRBD2	.	TRBV28	TRBJ2-3	CASSIRPGLAGGQDTQYF	TGTGCCAGCAGTATTCGACCGGGACTAGCGGGGGGGCAAGATACGCAGTATTTT
.	.	TRBV4-3	TRBJ2-2	CASSHRTQNTGELFF	TGCGCCAGCAGCCATAGGACACAGAACACCGGGGAGCTGTTTTTT
.	once	TRBV6-6	TRBJ2-5	CASLPGLVEQETQYF	TGTGCCAGCCTCCCCGGTCTCGTCGAGCAAGAGACCCAGTACTTC
TRBD2	.	TRBV18	TRBJ2-1	CASSPKLAGEYNEQFF	TGTGCCAGCTCACCGAAACTAGCGGGAGAATATAATGAGCAGTTCTTC
TRBD2	.	TRBV7-2	TRBJ2-1	CASLAVGLAYNEQFF	TGTGCCAGCTTGGCTGTGGGACTAGCATACAATGAGCAGTTCTTC
.	.	TRBV20-1	TRBJ2-7	CSARRVGEQYF	TGCAGTGCTAGGAGGGTCGGGGAGCAGTACTTC
TRBD2	.	TRBV28	TRBJ2-1	CASESGGADGYEQFF	TGTGCCAGCGAGAGCGGGGGGGCCGATGGTTATGAGCAGTTCTTC
TRBD2	.	TRBV7-2	TRBJ2-7	CASSLASRGDEQYF	TGTGCCAGCAGCTTAGCGTCTCGGGGGGACGAGCAGTACTTC
TRBD2	.	TRBV7-3	TRBJ2-1	CASSATGTSWNEQFF	TGTGCCAGCAGCGCAACCGGGACTAGCTGGAATGAGCAGTTCTTC
.	.	TRBV14	TRBJ1-1	CASSQVWPNTEAFF	TGTGCCAGCAGCCAAGTATGGCCAAACACTGAAGCTTTCTTT
.	.	TRBV7-9	TRBJ1-4	CASSLGGLKDEKLFF	TGTGCCAGCAGCTTAGGGGGCCTTAAGGATGAAAAACTGTTTTTT
TRBD2	.	TRBV29-1	TRBJ2-1	CSSGKLAGLNEQFF	TGCAGCTCTGGGAAACTAGCGGGGCTGAATGAGCAGTTCTTC
.	.	TRBV6-2/TRBV6-3	TRBJ1-1	CASSSGAAFF	TGTGCCAGCAGTTCCGGTGCAGCTTTCTTT
.	.	TRBV6-2/TRBV6-3	TRBJ2-1	CASSMYRGGNNEQFF	TGTGCCAGCAGTATGTACAGGGGAGGTAACAATGAGCAGTTCTTC
.	.	TRBV4-3	TRBJ2-7	CASSQDSGSYEQYF	TGCGCCAGCAGCCAAGATTCCGGGTCCTACGAGCAGTACTTC
.	.	TRBV7-9	TRBJ2-7	CASSLVTGASDEQYF	TGTGCCAGCAGCTTAGTAACGGGAGCGTCCGACGAGCAGTACTTC
.	few	TRBV7-2	TRBJ1-1	CASSSLNSNTEAFF	TGTGCCAGCAGCTCACTAAATTCGAACACTGAAGCTTTCTTT
TRBD1	.	TRBV11-2	TRBJ1-4	CASSTWDRGEMNEKLFF	TGTGCCAGCAGCACCTGGGACAGGGGCGAAATGAATGAAAAACTGTTTTTT
.	.	TRBV9	TRBJ2-6	CASSVSSGANVLTF	TGTGCCAGCAGCGTCAGCTCTGGGGCCAACGTCCTGACTTTC
TRBD1	.	TRBV7-8	TRBJ2-3	CASSLGPGTGSDTQYF	TGTGCCAGCAGCTTAGGTCCGGGGACAGGGTCCGATACGCAGTATTTT
TRBD1	.	TRBV2	TRBJ1-2	CASSEAMRTGEGYGYTF	TGTGCCAGCAGTGAAGCGATGCGGACAGGGGAAGGCTATGGCTACACCTTC
TRBD2	.	TRBV7-9	TRBJ2-5	CASRTGLASQETQYF	TGTGCCAGCAGGACGGGACTAGCTAGCCAAGAGACCCAGTACTTC
TRBD1	.	TRBV5-1	TRBJ2-7	CASRSGQGSYEQYF	TGCGCCAGCAGGTCGGGACAGGGGTCCTACGAGCAGTACTTC
TRBD2	.	TRBV4-2	TRBJ2-3	CASSQEGLAGADTQYF	TGTGCCAGCAGCCAAGAAGGGCTAGCGGGAGCAGATACGCAGTATTTT
TRBD2	.	TRBV5-1	TRBJ2-3	CASSFSGGAEDTQYF	TGCGCCAGCAGCTTTAGCGGGGGGGCCGAAGATACGCAGTATTTT
.	.	TRBV6-5	TRBJ2-7	CASSPAGVSYEQYF	TGTGCCAGCAGTCCGGCAGGGGTCTCCTACGAGCAGTACTTC